The clone carrying this T cell receptor beta chain was seen ten or more times. Its specificity is unknown. This specimen comes from a study of molecular identifiers for immune sequencing clone quantification. TCRdb re-derived calls from the PCR reads in MiXCR, one entry per CDR3 protein. Among about 300,000 distinct CDR3 sequences, 20% to 25% were seen once, and the ten largest hold approximately 0.8%. Germline V gene lookup returns CDR1 SQVTM and CDR2 ANQGSEA. The length of the CDR3 is 14 residues. The V end was cut by 5 bases, the J end by 2 bases, with 12 bases between. Study-wide results and caveats: Highly expanded clone sizes could be underestimated by identical TCR molecules that share a barcode.

The chain is built from TRBV29-1 and TRBJ1-4; a weak D match, TRBD1 (5 bases). Sequencing was carried out using naive CD8+ T cells from blood, with Jurkat cell RNA spiked in. The subset: FACS-sorted CD8+CD4-CCR7+CD45RA+ naive T cells. This TCR was recovered from a human donor in good health. Some libraries in this study had Jurkat cell RNA spiked in. The CDR3 loop reads CSVPGQGTNEKLFF. As DNA, the CDR3 is TGCAGCGTTCCAGGGCAGGGCACTAATGAAAAACTGTTTTTT.